The clone carrying this T cell receptor beta chain showed up just once. Its antigen is undetermined. This sample is part of a study of T cells in Graves' hyperthyroidism and ophthalmopathy. Regarding the study as a whole: Ophthalmopathy was separated from stable hyperthyroidism by a 13 V-J model. Most thyroid clonotypes expanded above 0.001 were also detected in blood.

The TCR beta CDR3 regions underwent amplification using RNA transcripts as the source. First-round RT-PCR targeting the TCR CDR3 was performed with the HTBI primer set. Each CDR3 protein is one row after TCRdb ran MiXCR on the multiplex PCR reads. The table lists about 480,000 distinct CDR3 sequences, 13% to 15% of them singletons. The CDR3 is made up of 14 amino acids. V dropped 5 bases and J dropped 2; count of bases not matched to a gene: 5. In germline, CDR1 is LNHDA, CDR2 SQIVND (reference sequence). The sequenced sample consisted of blood. This rearrangement joins TRBV19 to TRBJ2-7, with 8 nucleotides matching TRBD2. This TCR came from a woman aged 18 to 35 with Graves' hyperthyroidism. CDR3 sequence reads: CASSWSGGPYEQYF. In nucleotides, the CDR3 is TGTGCCAGTAGTTGGTCGGGAGGGCCCTACGAGCAGTACTTC.